This T cell receptor beta chain came from a study of radiotherapy plus CTLA-4 blockade in lung cancer. Study in general: Objective responses occurred in 15% to 20% of patients; over 25% had disease control. Whole-study results and caveats: Tumor-origin TCR clones grew in blood after radiotherapy plus ipilimumab. Increased serum interferon-beta after radiation also reportedly predicted response strongly.

CDR3 length: 13 amino acids. V gave up 0 bases and J gave up 5 bases, with 10 bases separating them. CDR1 and CDR2 from the germline V gene are GTSNPN and SVGIG (reference sequence). Repertoires were generated with immunoSEQ multiplex PCR, while TCRdb's copy carries only in-frame clones and drops some. Of tens of thousands of clones listed, around four fifths were seen once; the top ten hold around 0.9%. Patients with chemo-refractory metastatic non-small-cell lung cancer received focal radiation plus CTLA-4 blockade with ipilimumab. As to this clone: Antigen unknown.

The sample in question was peripheral blood, obtained from a patient treated with radiotherapy plus ipilimumab. The chain uses TRBV30 and TRBJ2-5, with D possibly matching TRBD2 (5 bases). This receptor was taken from a human donor with non-small cell lung cancer who had stable disease on radiotherapy plus ipilimumab. For the CDR3, the DNA is TGTGCCTGGAGTGTTCTACTAGGGGAGACCCAGTACTTC. Protein sequence: CAWSVLLGETQYF.